This T cell receptor (beta chain) was observed in a study of T cells after posttransplantation cyclophosphamide. Libraries were prepared by immunoSEQ multiplex PCR; TCRdb keeps only in-frame clonotypes and omits some of them. The table lists thousands of clones, about 70% of them singletons. After removal of 1 base from V and 6 bases from J, the junction contained 7 bases not matched to a gene. CDR3 length equals 15 residues. In germline, CDR1 is SGHAT, CDR2 FQNNGV. The TCR comes from a man aged 50-59 years. Sequencing was performed on memory CD8+ T cells sorted from blood. The rearrangement uses TRBV11-2 and TRBJ2-7; 9 bases map to TRBD2. The CDR3 spells CASSLVSGGISEQYF. As DNA, the CDR3 is TGTGCCAGCAGCTTAGTCAGCGGGGGGATTAGCGAGCAGTACTTC. The full variable domain, its missing parts supplied by reference TRBV11-2 and TRBJ2-7, is EAGVAQSPRYKIIEKRQSVAFWCNPISGHATLYWYQQILGQGPKLLIQFQNNGVVDDSQLPKDRFSAERLKGVDSTLKIQPAKLEDSAVYLCASSLVSGGISEQYFGPGTRLTVT.